Below, 8 T cell receptor beta chains from the same sample are listed, as sequenced in a study of CD8 T cells in Susac syndrome. Roughly 0.5 to 1 ug RNA was reverse transcribed with random hexamers. Each CDR3 protein is one row after TCRdb ran MiXCR on the immunoSEQ multiplex PCR reads. The sample carries about 200,000 distinct CDR3 sequences, 95% recorded once. The sequenced sample was CD4+ T cells from PBMCs. These receptors originate from a human donor in good health.

The V gene is TRBV29-1, the J gene TRBJ2-7; 7 bases fit TRBD2. The CDR3 runs to 14 residues. CDR1 is SQVTM and CDR2 is ANQGSEA in the germline V gene. Trimming took 2 bases from V and 1 from J; bases not matched to a gene: 5. The CDR3 loop reads CSVERSGGSYEQYF. CDR3 DNA sequence: TGCAGCGTTGAACGGTCGGGGGGATCCTACGAGCAGTACTTC.

This chain uses TRBV27 with TRBJ1-1; TRBD1 is a possible D gene (6 bases). The CDR3 has 14 residues. Trimming took off 7 bases at V and 5 bases at J, with 17 bases between the two ends. Germline V CDR1 and CDR2: MNHEY, SMNVEV (reference sequence). The CDR3 is CASTKQGPQTEAFF. CDR3 in DNA: TGTGCCAGCACCAAACAGGGCCCTCAAACTGAAGCTTTCTTT.

The J gene is TRBJ2-7, the V gene TRBV15; D is unclear. This CDR3 has 13 amino acids. Trimming pared 1 base from V and 3 bases from J, leaving 7 bases between. CDR1 and CDR2 (germline): LNHNV, YYDKDF (reference sequence). The CDR3 DNA sequence: TGTGCCACCAGCAGAGTTGGCCACTACGAGCAGTACGTC. Encoded protein: CATSRVGHYEQYV.

This clonotype was counted once. The J gene is TRBJ1-2, the V gene TRBV9; D call uncertain. From germline, CDR1 is SGDLS and CDR2 YYNGEE. The CDR3 loop spans 16 amino acids. The V gene lost 0 bases and the J gene lost 14 bases, with 26 bases spanning the gap. CDR3 DNA: TGTGCCAGCAGCGTAGGCCCCGGGCCCTCACGGCGTGGGAGTACCTTC. This translates into CASSVGPGPSRRGSTF.

The V gene is TRBV20-1, the J gene TRBJ2-7; D is undetermined. The CDR3 is 11 residues long. Per the germline V gene, CDR1 is DFQATT and CDR2 is SNEGSKA (reference sequence). V was pared by 3 bases and J by 3 bases, with 6 bases between. CDR3 in amino acids: CSASVGYEQYV. The CDR3 DNA is TGCAGTGCTAGCGTGGGCTACGAGCAGTACGTC.

This chain connects TRBV2 to TRBJ1-2; D not resolved. This CDR3 region has 14 residues. The germline V gene encodes CDR1 SNHLY and CDR2 FYNNEI. V was clipped by 4 bases and J by 0 bases, with 9 bases between them. The CDR3 protein is CASSVTDANYGYTF. The CDR3 DNA follows: TGTGCCAGCAGTGTAACGGATGCTAACTATGGCTACACCTTC.

The chain recombines TRBV5-1 with TRBJ2-3; the D is unclear. The germline V gene has CDR1 SGHRS and CDR2 YFSETQ. V was trimmed by 1 base and J by 1 base, leaving 7 bases between them. This CDR3 has 14 amino acids. The CDR3 is CASSLTIGTDTQYF. In nucleotides, the CDR3 is TGCGCCAGCAGCTTGACCATCGGCACAGATACGCAGTATTTT.

The rearrangement uses TRBV29-1 and TRBJ1-2; D gene uncertain. The CDR3 contains 13 residues. Germline CDR1 SQVTM, CDR2 ANQGSEA. V was shortened by 4 bases and J by 3 bases, with 12 bases between the two germline ends. CDR3 amino acids: CSVVTATYYGYTF. The CDR3, as DNA: TGCAGCGTTGTAACAGCGACGTACTATGGCTACACCTTC.